This T cell receptor beta chain came from a study of shared clonotypes between healthy human individuals. With 3 bases removed from V and 0 bases from J, the gap between germline ends came to 14 bases. Germline CDR1 reads LNHDA; CDR2 reads SQIVND (reference sequence). The CDR3 sequence is 16 residues long. Sequenced by immunoSEQ multiplex PCR; TCRdb stores in-frame clones only, minus some. This sample has millions of clones, with roughly 92% found just once. The chain couples TRBV19 to TRBJ1-1; D is perhaps TRBD1 (6 bases). Sample: naive CD4+ T cells sorted from blood. Subset meaning: CD45RA+ positively selected. The TCR sequence derives from a man aged 18 to 30 in good health. The CDR3 region has the DNA TGTGCCAGTAGTATCGGGATTGGGGGGCTGAACACTGAAGCTTTCTTT. Its protein product is CASSIGIGGLNTEAFF.